What follows describes a single T cell receptor (beta chain). Its antigen is not known. Profiling relied on immunoSEQ multiplex PCR, and the TCRdb table lists in-frame clones only, not all of them. Of 100,000 to 150,000 clones listed, around nine tenths are singletons. The data belong to a study of cytomegalovirus exposure and HLA in healthy donors. For the study at large: The same platform used for the approximately 670 first-cohort repertoires was also used for the 120 or so validation repertoires, as a later analysis reported.

Study-wide points: That first-cohort TCR clusters tended to co-occur in the 120 or so validation repertoires was found in a later analysis. Accounts indicate the classifier identified cytomegalovirus status with strong specificity and sensitivity.

The CDR3 is made up of 18 amino acids. V lost 0 bases to trimming and J lost 8 bases; unmatched junction nucleotides: 19. Germline values: CDR1 SGHRS, CDR2 YFSETQ. The chain combines TRBV5-1 with TRBJ1-2; 7 positions match TRBD1. The sequence was collected from a man younger than 40 in good health and CMV-seronegative. The sample consisted of PBMCs. As DNA, the CDR3 is TGCGCCAGCAGCTTGGCAGGCCCCACAGGGGCGAGCGCCAGGGGCTACACCTTC. This gives the protein CASSLAGPTGASARGYTF.